These 25 T cell receptor beta chains came from one sample sequenced in a study of shared clonotypes between healthy human individuals (dated by TCRdb to about 2020). CD8 naive samples were CD45RO-negative cells positively selected for CCR7, giving a CD45RA+CCR7+ population that excluded TemRA cells. The library was produced with the immunoSEQ multiplex PCR assay. TCRdb took over this immuneACCESS table, retaining in-frame rearrangements with V and J assigned. Such tables are incomplete; in checked studies, under half of the missing clones stem from an unresolved V gene, and the remainder is unexplained. The table for this sample lists around 2,000,000 clones; about 93% of them were counted only once. The top ten clones comprise 1.5% to 2% of the sample. Sequencing was carried out using naive CD8+ T cells from PBMCs. Explained via the paper, the cell subset or site label denotes: CD45RA+CCR7+. Receptors were obtained from a man between 18 and 29 years old in good health. Some clones in this sample may be carry-over from other donors' samples.

The chain employs TRBV5-6 and TRBJ2-1; D possibly corresponds to TRBD2 (5 bases). Germline lookup yields CDR1 SGHDT and CDR2 YYEEEE. There are 16 residues in the CDR3. V was trimmed by 0 bases and J by 5 bases, leaving 15 bases between them. For the CDR3, the DNA is TGTGCCAGCAGCTTGGGGTGGTTCGGGGAAGACAATGAGCAGTTCTTC. It specifies CASSLGWFGEDNEQFF.

Concerning this clone: The same CDR3 also results from other DNA sequences found in this sample. This chain uses TRBV6-1 with TRBJ2-5; D gene uncertain. The CDR3 covers 12 residues. V was cut by 1 base and J by 4 bases, with 4 bases left in between. Per the germline V gene, CDR1 is MNHNS and CDR2 is SASEGT. CDR3 loop: CASSEGTETQYF. DNA for the CDR3: TGTGCCAGCAGTGAAGGGACAGAGACCCAGTACTTC.

The J gene is TRBJ2-4, the V gene TRBV7-9; D is possibly TRBD1 (5 bases). The CDR3 totals 16 residues. CDR1 SEHNR and CDR2 FQNEAQ come from the germline V gene (reference sequence). V lost 1 base and J lost 1, with 11 bases in between. The CDR3 DNA follows: TGTGCCAGCAGCTTAGGGGCAGGGTGGGCCAAAAACATTCAGTACTTC. Encoded protein: CASSLGAGWAKNIQYF.

The chain employs TRBV9 and TRBJ2-7, with D tentatively TRBD2 (5 bases). CDR3 length equals 12 residues. Germline V gene lookup returns CDR1 SGDLS and CDR2 YYNGEE. The ends were cut back, 5 bases at V and 7 bases at J, with 13 bases in the middle. In DNA, the CDR3 is TGTGCCAGCAGATCCGGGGAGATGGAGCAGTACTTC. This codes for CASRSGEMEQYF.

A single count supports this clone. The genes are TRBV7-9 and TRBJ1-1, with 7 nucleotides matching TRBD1. The CDR3 has 15 residues. Trimming cost V 2 bases and J 5 bases; bases outside gene matches: 8. Germline loops: CDR1 SEHNR, CDR2 FQNEAQ (reference sequence). DNA of the CDR3: TGTGCCAGCAGCTTATTTTCAGGGGGGAAGACTGAAGCTTTCTTT. It is translated as CASSLFSGGKTEAFF.

The DNA for the CDR3 is TGTGCCAGCAGGCCGGGGCCTATCCAAGAGACCCAGTACTTC. Translation gives CASRPGPIQETQYF. This chain links TRBV28 with TRBJ2-5; D is perhaps TRBD1 or TRBD2 (5 bases each). The germline V gene encodes CDR1 MDHEN and CDR2 SYDVKM. Deletions cut 6 bases from V and 1 base from J, with 12 bases between. CDR3 length equals 14 residues.

This chain connects TRBV11-3 to TRBJ2-5; 8 bases are shared with TRBD2. Losses at the gene ends were 5 bases for V and 7 bases for J; bases not matched to a gene: 6. CDR1 is SGHNT and CDR2 is YENEEA in the germline V gene. CDR3 length: 13 residues. In DNA, the CDR3 is TGTGCCAGCAGCCCATCACGGGGGGGGACCCAGTACTTC. It encodes CASSPSRGGTQYF.

CDR3 bases: TGTGCCAGCAGCCAAAACAGGGTCTACGAGCAGTACTTC. Translated: CASSQNRVYEQYF. The chain couples TRBV16 to TRBJ2-7, with TRBD1 as a possible D gene (6 bases). The V end was cut by 2 bases, the J end by 3 bases, with 8 bases between. This CDR3 comprises 13 residues. CDR1 and CDR2 (germline): KGHSY, FQNENV.

This clone has just a few counts. The rearrangement joins TRBV13 to TRBJ1-2; possibly TRBD1 for D (5 bases). Deletions cut 3 bases from V and 4 bases from J, with 18 bases between. The CDR3 contains 16 residues. Germline CDR1 PRHDT, CDR2 FYEKMQ (reference sequence). The CDR3 coding sequence is TGTGCCAGCAGCTTGGCGAAGGGGCGGAGGGGCTATGGCTACACCTTC. This sequence encodes CASSLAKGRRGYGYTF.

The chain couples TRBV28 to TRBJ2-1, with TRBD2 matching 13 bases. Germline CDR1 and CDR2: MDHEN and SYDVKM. This CDR3 has 19 residues. J was trimmed by 3 bases and V by 5 bases; bases with no gene match: 13. CDR3 in amino acids: CASSSTSGRAFLGYNEQFF. The CDR3 DNA reads as TGTGCCAGCAGTAGTACTAGCGGGAGGGCCTTTCTGGGCTACAATGAGCAGTTCTTC.

J is TRBJ2-6 and V is TRBV6-1; the match to TRBD1 covers 7 bases. J gave up 2 bases and V 0 bases, and 1 base lay outside the gene matches. The V gene's germline CDR1 is MNHNS and CDR2 SASEGT. The CDR3 consists of 16 residues. CDR3 sequence reads: CASSEAGQAGANVLTF. The CDR3 coding sequence is TGTGCCAGCAGTGAAGCTGGACAGGCTGGGGCCAACGTCCTGACTTTC.

This sequence joins TRBV4-2 and TRBJ2-2; D not certain. The CDR3 loop spans 17 amino acids. Trimming shortened V by 0 bases and J by 4 bases, and 15 bases separated the two germline ends. In germline, CDR1 is LGHNA, CDR2 YNFKEQ. Here the CDR3 DNA reads TGTGCCAGCAGCCAAGAGTTGGCCAGGAAGGGCACCGGGGAGCTGTTTTTT. It encodes CASSQELARKGTGELFF.

This chain uses TRBV4-3 with TRBJ2-3; no definite D call. Germline CDR1 reads LGHNA; CDR2 reads YSLEER. The V gene lost 0 bases and the J gene lost 8 bases, with 9 bases spanning the gap. The CDR3 extends over 13 amino acids. CDR3 sequence (DNA): TGCGCCAGCAGCCAAGAATACGGTGCTACGCAGTATTTT. Translation gives CASSQEYGATQYF.

The V and J genes are TRBV28 and TRBJ1-2; D possibly corresponds to TRBD1 (6 bases). This CDR3 has 16 residues. Trimming removed 3 bases at V and 3 bases at J, with 17 bases between. Per the germline V gene, CDR1 is MDHEN and CDR2 is SYDVKM. The DNA of the CDR3 is TGTGCCAGCAGTTTTAGGCCCGGGGGGCGGGACTATGGCTACACCTTC. This gives the protein CASSFRPGGRDYGYTF.

This rearrangement joins TRBV6-6 to TRBJ2-7, with TRBD2 matching over 7 bases. This CDR3 is 13 amino acids long. CDR1 is MNHNY and CDR2 is SVGAGI in the germline V gene (reference sequence). Trimming at V came to 4 bases and at J to 2 bases, leaving 2 bases not matched to a gene. The CDR3 DNA reads as TGTGCCAGCAGTTGGGAGGGGACCTACGAGCAGTACTTC. Translated: CASSWEGTYEQYF.

This sequence joins TRBV4-2 and TRBJ1-1, with 7 nucleotides matching TRBD1. CDR1 and CDR2 from the germline V gene are LGHNA and YNFKEQ. V lost 4 bases to trimming and J lost 3 bases; unmatched junction nucleotides: 5. The CDR3 is made up of 14 amino acids. This CDR3 is CASSLTGRDTEAFF. The CDR3 DNA reads as TGTGCCAGCAGCCTGACAGGGCGAGACACTGAAGCTTTCTTT.

This clone appeared a single time. The rearrangement joins TRBV15 to TRBJ2-1; D is unresolved. This CDR3 is 12 amino acids long. V shed 8 bases and J shed 5 bases, with 10 bases lying between them. Germline values: CDR1 LNHNV, CDR2 YYDKDF (reference sequence). The CDR3 DNA reads TGTGCCACCCTCACTACCAACAATGAGCAGTTCTTC. It yields the protein CATLTTNNEQFF.

The chain recombines TRBV7-8 with TRBJ2-7, with TRBD2 identical over 9 bases. Germline V gene sequence: CDR1 SGHVS, CDR2 FQNEAQ. Trimming removed 5 bases from V and 3 bases from J; junction bases left unmatched: 5. The CDR3 totals 14 residues. CDR3 nucleotide sequence: TGTGCCAGCAGCCCCGAGCGGGAGGTCTACGAGCAGTACTTC. It translates to CASSPEREVYEQYF.

The rearrangement joins TRBV6-5 to TRBJ1-5; 9 bases align to TRBD1. The V gene end was trimmed by 6 bases and the J gene end by 4 bases; junction bases not matched to a gene: 7. CDR3 size: 15 residues. The germline gives CDR1 MNHEY, CDR2 SVGAGI. The CDR3, as DNA: TGTGCCAGCAGCCTCGGGACAGGGCCTAATCAGCCCCAGCATTTT. Translation gives CASSLGTGPNQPQHF.

The chain links TRBV7-8 to TRBJ2-2; 8 bases line up with TRBD1. Germline V CDR1 and CDR2: SGHVS, FQNEAQ. J gave up 3 bases and V 4 bases, and 13 bases lay outside the gene matches. There are 18 residues in the CDR3. The DNA for the CDR3 is TGTGCCAGCAGCTACATTCTTTCAGGGGGCGTTCACACCGGGGAGCTGTTTTTT. Its translation: CASSYILSGGVHTGELFF.

Details on this clone: At the DNA level, this CDR3 is encoded by other sequences in the same sample as well. The chain is built from TRBV7-9 and TRBJ1-1; D is ambiguous. Germline values: CDR1 SEHNR, CDR2 FQNEAQ (reference sequence). V was trimmed by 3 bases and J by 6 bases, leaving 8 bases between them. The CDR3 runs to 12 residues. DNA for the CDR3: TGTGCCAGCAGCTTCGGGCAGGCTGAAGCTTTCTTT. Its protein product is CASSFGQAEAFF.

The DNA for the CDR3 is TGTGCCAGCAGCTTACCTACGGACAGGGGGCGGCAGTTCTTC. It is translated as CASSLPTDRGRQFF. This rearrangement joins TRBV11-3 to TRBJ2-1; 11 nucleotides agree with TRBD1. The CDR3 contains 14 residues. Germline V gene data show CDR1 as SGHNT and CDR2 as YENEEA. Losses at the gene ends were 2 bases for V and 12 bases for J; bases not matched to a gene: 6.

The rearrangement uses TRBV13 and TRBJ2-5; unclear D gene. This CDR3 region has 14 residues. V lost 2 bases and J lost 2, with 9 bases in between. Germline V CDR1 and CDR2: PRHDT, FYEKMQ (reference sequence). CDR3 nucleotide sequence: TGTGCCAGCAGCTTATGGAATAATCAAGAGACCCAGTACTTC. This codes for CASSLWNNQETQYF.

The genes are TRBV4-1 and TRBJ1-2; maybe TRBD1 (5 bases). This CDR3 contains 13 residues. The V gene's germline CDR1 is MGHRA and CDR2 YSYEKL. V gave up 1 base and J gave up 2 bases, with 5 bases separating them. CDR3 in DNA: TGCGCCAGCAGCCAAGGACAGAACTATGGCTACACCTTC. It encodes CASSQGQNYGYTF.

As to this clone: The identical CDR3 is also encoded by other nucleotide sequences in the sample. V and J are TRBV7-3 and TRBJ1-1; D is perhaps TRBD1 (6 bases). The CDR3 is made up of 15 amino acids. V lost 0 bases, J lost 0 bases, and 8 bases lay in between. CDR1 SGHTA and CDR2 FQGTGA come from the germline V gene. In DNA form, the CDR3 reads TGTGCCAGCAGCTTAACTGGGGGCATGAACACTGAAGCTTTCTTT. It codes for CASSLTGGMNTEAFF.